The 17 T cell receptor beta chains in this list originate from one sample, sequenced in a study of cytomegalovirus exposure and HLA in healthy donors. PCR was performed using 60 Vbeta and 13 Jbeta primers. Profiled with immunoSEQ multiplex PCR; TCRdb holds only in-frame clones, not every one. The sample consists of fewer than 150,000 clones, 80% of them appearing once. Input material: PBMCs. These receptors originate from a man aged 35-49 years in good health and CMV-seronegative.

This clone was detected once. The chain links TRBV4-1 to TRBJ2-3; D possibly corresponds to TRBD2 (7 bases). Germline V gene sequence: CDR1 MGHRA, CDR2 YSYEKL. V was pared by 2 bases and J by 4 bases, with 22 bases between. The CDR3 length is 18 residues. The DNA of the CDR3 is TGCGCCAGCAGCCAACCCCCGGGAGGTGGGGGGGCGTCAGATACGCAGTATTTT. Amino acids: CASSQPPGGGGASDTQYF.

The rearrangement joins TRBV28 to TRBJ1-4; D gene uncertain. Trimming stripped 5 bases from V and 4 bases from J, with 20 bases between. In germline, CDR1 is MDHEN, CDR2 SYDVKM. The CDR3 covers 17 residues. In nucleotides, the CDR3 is TGTGCCAGCAGTCCGACCGCTCACCTAGGATATAATGAAAAACTGTTTTTT. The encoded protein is CASSPTAHLGYNEKLFF.

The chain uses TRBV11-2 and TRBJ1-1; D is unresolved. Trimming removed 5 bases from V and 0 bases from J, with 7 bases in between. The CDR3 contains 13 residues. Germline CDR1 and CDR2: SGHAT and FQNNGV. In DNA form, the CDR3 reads TGTGCCAGCAGCGAACACATGAACACTGAAGCTTTCTTT. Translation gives CASSEHMNTEAFF.

The CDR3 coding sequence is TGTGCCAGCAGTTTTCCTAGCCGGGAGCAGTACTTC. The encoded protein is CASSFPSREQYF. This chain uses TRBV28 with TRBJ2-7; TRBD2 is a possible D gene (5 bases). Germline assignment: CDR1 MDHEN and CDR2 SYDVKM. CDR3 length: 12 residues. The ends were cut back, 3 bases at V and 7 bases at J, with 10 bases in the middle.

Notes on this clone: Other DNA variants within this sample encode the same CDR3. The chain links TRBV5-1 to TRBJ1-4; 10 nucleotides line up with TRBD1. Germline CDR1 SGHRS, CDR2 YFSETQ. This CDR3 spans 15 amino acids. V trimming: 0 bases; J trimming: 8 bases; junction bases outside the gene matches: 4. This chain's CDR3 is CASSLDGTGVEKLFF. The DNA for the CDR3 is TGCGCCAGCAGCTTGGATGGGACAGGGGTCGAAAAACTGTTTTTT.

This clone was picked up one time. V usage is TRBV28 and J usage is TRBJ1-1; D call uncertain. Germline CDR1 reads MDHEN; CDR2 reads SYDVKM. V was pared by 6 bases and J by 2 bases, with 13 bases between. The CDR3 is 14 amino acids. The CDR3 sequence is CASRPAGDNTEAFF. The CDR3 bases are TGTGCCAGCAGACCAGCGGGAGACAACACTGAAGCTTTCTTT.

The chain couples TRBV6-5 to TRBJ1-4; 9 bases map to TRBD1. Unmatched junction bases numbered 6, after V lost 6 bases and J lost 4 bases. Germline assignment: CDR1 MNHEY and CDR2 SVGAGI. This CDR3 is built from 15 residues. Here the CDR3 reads CASRQPGQGNEKLFF. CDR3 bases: TGTGCCAGCAGACAGCCGGGACAGGGTAATGAAAAACTGTTTTTT.

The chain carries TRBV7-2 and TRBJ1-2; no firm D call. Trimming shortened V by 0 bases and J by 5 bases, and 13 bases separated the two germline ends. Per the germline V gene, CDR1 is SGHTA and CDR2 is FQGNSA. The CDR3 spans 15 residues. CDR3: CASSLAQRSGYGYTF. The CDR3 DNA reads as TGTGCCAGCAGCTTAGCGCAGAGGAGTGGATATGGCTACACCTTC.

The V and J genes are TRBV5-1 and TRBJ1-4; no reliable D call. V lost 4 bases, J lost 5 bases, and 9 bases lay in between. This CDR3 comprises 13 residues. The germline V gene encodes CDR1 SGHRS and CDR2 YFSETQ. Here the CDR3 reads CASSLGGNEKLFF. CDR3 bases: TGCGCCAGCAGCCTTGGCGGAAATGAAAAACTGTTTTTT.

The CDR3 DNA follows: TGTGCCAGCAGTTTCCACCCGCGTGGACTAGCGGAACCCTACGAGCAGTACTTC. Its translation: CASSFHPRGLAEPYEQYF. The genes are TRBV28 and TRBJ2-7; the match to TRBD2 covers 10 bases. Losses at the gene ends were 3 bases for V and 2 bases for J; bases not matched to a gene: 13. Germline V CDR1 and CDR2: MDHEN, SYDVKM. The CDR3 loop spans 18 amino acids.

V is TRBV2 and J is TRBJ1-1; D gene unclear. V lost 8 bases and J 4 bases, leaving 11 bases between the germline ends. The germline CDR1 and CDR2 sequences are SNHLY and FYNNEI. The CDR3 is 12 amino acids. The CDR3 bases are TGTGCCAGCGTTCAGTCCCTCACTGAAGCTTTCTTT. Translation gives CASVQSLTEAFF.

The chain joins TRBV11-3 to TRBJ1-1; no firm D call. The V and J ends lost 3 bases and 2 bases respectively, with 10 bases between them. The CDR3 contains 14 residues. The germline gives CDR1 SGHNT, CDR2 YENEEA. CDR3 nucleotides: TGTGCCAGCAGCTTTTCAGGCAGTAACACTGAAGCTTTCTTT. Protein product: CASSFSGSNTEAFF.

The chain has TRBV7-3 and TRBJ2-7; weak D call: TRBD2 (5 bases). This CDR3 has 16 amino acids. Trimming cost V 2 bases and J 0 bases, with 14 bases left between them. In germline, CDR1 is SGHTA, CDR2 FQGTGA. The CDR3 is CASSLGPPGLSYEQYF. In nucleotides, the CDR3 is TGTGCCAGCAGCTTAGGTCCGCCAGGACTCTCCTACGAGCAGTACTTC.

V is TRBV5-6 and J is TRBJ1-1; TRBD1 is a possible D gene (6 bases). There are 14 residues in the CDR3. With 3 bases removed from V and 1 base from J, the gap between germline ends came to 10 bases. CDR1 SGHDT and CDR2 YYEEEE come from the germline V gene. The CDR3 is CASSSGARNTEAFF. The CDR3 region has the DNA TGTGCCAGCAGCTCAGGGGCCCGGAACACTGAAGCTTTCTTT. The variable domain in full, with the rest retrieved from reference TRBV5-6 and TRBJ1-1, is DAGVTQSPTHLIKTRGQQVTLRCSPKSGHDTVSWYQQALGQGPQFIFQYYEEEERQRGNFPDRFSGHQFPNYSSELNVNALLLGDSALYLCASSSGARNTEAFFGQGTRLTVV.

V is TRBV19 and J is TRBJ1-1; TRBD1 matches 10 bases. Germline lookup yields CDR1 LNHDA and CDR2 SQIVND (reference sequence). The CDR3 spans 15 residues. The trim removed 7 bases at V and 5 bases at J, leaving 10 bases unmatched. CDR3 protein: CASNPDRGEKTEAFF. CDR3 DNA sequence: TGTGCCAGTAACCCGGACAGGGGGGAGAAGACTGAAGCTTTCTTT.

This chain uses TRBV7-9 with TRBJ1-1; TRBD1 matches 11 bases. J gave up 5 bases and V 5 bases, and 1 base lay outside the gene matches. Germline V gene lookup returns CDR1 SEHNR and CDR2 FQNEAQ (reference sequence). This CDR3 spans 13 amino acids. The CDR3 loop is CASSGTGGTEAFF. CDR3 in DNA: TGTGCCAGCAGCGGGACAGGGGGAACTGAAGCTTTCTTT.

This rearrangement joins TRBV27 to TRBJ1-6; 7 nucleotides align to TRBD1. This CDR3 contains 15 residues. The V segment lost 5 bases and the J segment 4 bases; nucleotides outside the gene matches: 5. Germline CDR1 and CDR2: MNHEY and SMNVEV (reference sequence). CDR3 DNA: TGTGCCAGCAGTGCCGGACAGGCTTATAATTCACCCCTCCACTTT. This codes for CASSAGQAYNSPLHF.